This T cell receptor beta chain emerged from a study of blood T cell repertoires in COVID-19. Clones were sequenced by immunoSEQ multiplex PCR, and TCRdb holds only the in-frame ones, with some missing. The sample lists roughly 100,000 clones, 80% to 95% occurring once. Germline lookup yields CDR1 LGHDT and CDR2 YNNKEL (reference sequence). This CDR3 is 14 amino acids long. Deletions cut 1 base from V and 6 bases from J, with 12 bases between. This TCR was sampled from a woman between 50 and 59 years old with COVID-19, enrolled during active disease. Material: peripheral blood. V usage is TRBV3-1 (or the pseudogene TRBV3-2) and J usage is TRBJ1-1; a weak D match, TRBD1 (5 bases). CDR3 protein: CASSQGIQVPEAFF. The CDR3 DNA sequence: TGTGCCAGCAGCCAAGGGATACAGGTCCCTGAAGCTTTCTTT.